Listed below are T cell receptor beta chains from one sample, sequenced in a study of T-cell reconstitution after alpha-beta-depleted transplantation in children. TCRdb redid the calling of the PCR reads with MiXCR, one entry per CDR3 protein. The sample lists approximately 240,000 distinct CDR3 sequences, about a tenth occurring once. The material was PBMCs from the stem cell graft donor, obtained from the stem cell graft. These receptors were taken from a human donor who donated a stem cell graft to a child with acute lymphoblastic leukemia. The CDR3 runs from the conserved cysteine through the conserved F or W. Each record gives: V gene, J gene, D gene, clone size, CDR3 DNA, CDR3 protein. A D gene is named only where the DNA matches it firmly. Part of the rows lack a size; the others show once, few, many or a class for expanded clones.

TRBV11-2	TRBJ1-1	.	few	TGTGCCAGCAGCTTATGGCCGGGGGAAAGAACTGAAGCTTTCTTT	CASSLWPGERTEAFF
TRBV9	TRBJ1-1	TRBD1	few	TGTGCCAGCAGCACAGGGGGTCGGGTCACGGCTTTCTTT	CASSTGGRVTAFF
TRBV24-1	TRBJ2-5	.	few	TGTGCCACCAGTGATGGGAACCAAGAGACCCAGTACTTC	CATSDGNQETQYF
TRBV20-1	TRBJ2-7	TRBD1	few	TGCAGTGCTGGGACAGATCACTACGAGCAGTACTTC	CSAGTDHYEQYF
TRBV20-1	TRBJ2-5	.	many	TGCAGTGCTAGAGAATGGGAGACCCAGTACTTC	CSAREWETQYF
TRBV25-1	TRBJ2-7	.	few	TGTGCCAGCAGGGGGGCGGGGCTTTTCTACGAGCAGTACTTC	CASRGAGLFYEQYF
TRBV7-6	TRBJ2-2	.	.	TGTGCCAGCAGCTTAGAGGTCCAGGGCACCGGGGAGCTGTTTTTT	CASSLEVQGTGELFF
TRBV4-3	TRBJ1-4	.	.	TGCGCCAGCAGTCCTCAGACGGGAACTAATGAAAAACTGTTTTTT	CASSPQTGTNEKLFF
TRBV29-1	TRBJ2-7	.	many	TGCAGCGTTGAAGATCAAAGGACACCTTCCTACGAGCAGTACTTC	CSVEDQRTPSYEQYF
TRBV29-1	TRBJ2-7	TRBD2	.	TGCAGTTTCCAGGGACAGACTGGGACTAGCGTATCTTCCTACGAGCAGTACTTC	CSFQGQTGTSVSSYEQYF